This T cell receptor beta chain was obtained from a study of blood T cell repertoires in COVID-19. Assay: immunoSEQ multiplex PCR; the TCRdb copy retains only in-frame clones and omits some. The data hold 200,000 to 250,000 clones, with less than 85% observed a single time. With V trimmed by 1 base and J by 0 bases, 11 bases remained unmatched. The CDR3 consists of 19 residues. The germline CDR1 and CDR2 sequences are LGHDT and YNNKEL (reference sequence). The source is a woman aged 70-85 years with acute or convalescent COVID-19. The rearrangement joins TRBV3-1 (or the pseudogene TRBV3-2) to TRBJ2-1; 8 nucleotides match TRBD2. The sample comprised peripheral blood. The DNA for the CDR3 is TGTGCCAGCAGCCAAGCCCCGGGAGGGCCTTTGGGCTCCTACAATGAGCAGTTCTTC. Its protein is CASSQAPGGPLGSYNEQFF.